This T cell receptor (beta chain) was documented in a study of blood T cell repertoires in COVID-19. Looking at the study overall: In each case, the material was cDNA or gDNA derived from T cells, B-cell-depleted T cells, or PBMCs.

Which cohort a participant joined came from the clinical history participants gave. The CDR3 is 15 residues long. CDR1 is MGHRA, CDR2 YSYEKL, per germline. The V end lost 1 base, the J end lost 2 bases, and 8 bases lay between the germline ends. Per the original methods: Amplifying reference gene primers gave estimates of nucleated cell counts. The method was immunoSEQ multiplex PCR; TCRdb's version includes in-frame clones alone and lacks a portion of them. Clone size and the V and J calls come from that table; the DNA yielded D and trimming. In the table there are a few hundred thousand clones, 70% to 90% of which are singletons.

The source of this sequence is a middle-aged woman with acute COVID-19. Input material: PBMCs or T cells enriched from blood (not recorded which). This chain links TRBV4-1 with TRBJ2-2; maybe TRBD2 (5 bases). The CDR3 region is CASSQGRVNTGELFF. CDR3 DNA sequence: TGCGCCAGCAGCCAAGGGCGGGTTAACACCGGGGAGCTGTTTTTT.